These 5 T cell receptor beta chains originate from one sample sequenced in a study of blood T cell repertoires in COVID-19. Libraries were prepared by immunoSEQ multiplex PCR; TCRdb keeps only in-frame clonotypes and omits some of them. The table includes tens of thousands of clones, about 86% detected once. The sequenced sample consisted of peripheral blood. Receptors were obtained from a woman older than 75 with acute or convalescent COVID-19.

The V gene is TRBV6-5, the J gene TRBJ1-1; D is uncertain. Germline V lookup: CDR1 MNHEY, CDR2 SVGAGI. V lost 4 bases and J 6 bases, leaving 12 bases between the germline ends. This CDR3 is built from 13 residues. The CDR3 region is CASSSPGRPEAFF. Written as DNA, the CDR3 is TGTGCCAGCAGTTCCCCAGGTAGGCCTGAAGCTTTCTTT.

V and J are TRBV2 and TRBJ1-2; possible D gene TRBD1, 6 bases. Germline V gives CDR1 SNHLY, CDR2 FYNNEI. The CDR3 spans 12 residues. The V gene lost 7 bases and the J gene lost 6 bases, with 12 bases spanning the gap. Here the CDR3 DNA reads TGTGCCAGCAAACGGGACATAAATGGCTACACCTTC. Translated: CASKRDINGYTF.

This sequence joins TRBV6-4 and TRBJ1-1, with D possibly matching TRBD1 (6 bases). The V and J ends lost 6 bases and 2 bases respectively, with 10 bases between them. This CDR3 contains 13 residues. Germline lookup yields CDR1 MRHNA and CDR2 SNTAGT. The CDR3 loop reads CASSPGVNTEAFF. CDR3 coding DNA: TGTGCCAGCAGCCCAGGGGTTAACACTGAAGCTTTCTTT.

The rearrangement uses TRBV13 and TRBJ2-2; 9 bases fit TRBD2. V lost 1 base, J lost 4 bases, and 16 bases stayed unmatched. CDR1 is PRHDT and CDR2 is FYEKMQ in the germline V gene (reference sequence). The CDR3 covers 20 residues. The CDR3 sequence: CASSLEIGSSGISGTGELFF. CDR3 coding DNA: TGTGCCAGCAGCTTAGAAATCGGGTCTAGCGGGATATCGGGCACCGGGGAGCTGTTTTTT.

The chain employs TRBV18 and TRBJ1-1; no clear D. The CDR3 is made up of 16 amino acids. The V gene lost 2 bases and the J gene lost 2 bases, with 15 bases spanning the gap. Germline V gene lookup returns CDR1 KGHSH and CDR2 LQKENI. The CDR3 nucleotides are TGTGCCAGCTCACCAAGGGAGTCGGGCAGAAACACTGAAGCTTTCTTT. This codes for CASSPRESGRNTEAFF. The full variable domain, with the rest looked up from reference TRBV18 and TRBJ1-1, is NAGVMQNPRHLVRRRGQEARLRCSPMKGHSHVYWYRQLPEEGLKFMVYLQKENIIDESGMPKERFSAEFPKEGPSILRIQQVVRGDSAAYFCASSPRESGRNTEAFFGQGTRLTVV.